These 3 T cell receptor beta chains were all obtained from the same sample, sequenced in a study of T cell responses to AZD1222 COVID-19 vaccine (dated by TCRdb to 2020 to 2023). The method was the immunoSEQ multiplex PCR assay. The immuneACCESS repertoire file appears here via TCRdb, limited to in-frame rearrangements. These files lack a portion of the clones; in checked studies, under half of the deficit traces to unresolved V genes, and the cause of the others is not known. The sample table lists tens of thousands of clones, 70% to 90% of them with a count of one. The ten largest clones capture roughly 11% of the sample. This specimen's time point label, per the study, means: about 28 days (+/-7) after the second vaccine dose. This sample comprised peripheral blood, obtained 28 days after the second AZD1222 dose. The source of these receptors is an adult who received the AZD1222 COVID-19 vaccine.

The chain's CDR3 is CASSYWGYGYTF. Written as DNA, the CDR3 is TGTGCCAGCAGTTATTGGGGCTATGGCTACACCTTC. This chain joins TRBV6-2 or TRBV6-3 and TRBJ1-2; D not resolved. V was shortened by 3 bases and J by 4 bases, with 6 bases between the two germline ends. This CDR3 is 12 amino acids long. Germline CDR1 reads MNHEY; CDR2 reads SVGEGT.

The chain joins TRBV18 to TRBJ2-5; D ambiguous. Trimming removed 0 bases from V and 4 bases from J, with 12 bases in between. The CDR3 length is 15 residues. Germline V lookup: CDR1 KGHSH, CDR2 LQKENI. The CDR3 loop reads CASSPPDRVRETQYF. CDR3 coding DNA: TGTGCCAGCTCACCACCAGATCGAGTACGAGAGACCCAGTACTTC.

The chain couples TRBV20-1 to TRBJ2-1; 10 bases map to TRBD2. The CDR3 consists of 16 residues. Germline loops: CDR1 DFQATT, CDR2 SNEGSKA (reference sequence). J lost 0 bases, V lost 3 bases, and 5 bases had no gene match. The CDR3 sequence is CSASTSSGGSYNEQFF. The CDR3 bases are TGCAGTGCTAGTACGTCTAGCGGGGGCTCCTACAATGAGCAGTTCTTC.